This TCR beta chain was sequenced in a study of cytomegalovirus exposure and HLA in healthy donors. The PCR ran on 60 Vbeta and 13 Jbeta primers. Assay: immunoSEQ multiplex PCR; the TCRdb copy retains only in-frame clones and omits some. Of about 100,000 clones listed, 65% to 90% were seen once; the top ten hold about 1.1%. V was shortened by 1 base and J by 2 bases, with 12 bases between the two germline ends. Germline V gene sequence: CDR1 LGHNA, CDR2 YNFKEQ. This CDR3 contains 16 residues. The rearrangement uses TRBV4-2 and TRBJ2-1; D possibly corresponds to TRBD2 (6 bases). The sequenced sample was PBMCs. This TCR was recovered from a woman younger than 35 in good health and CMV-seronegative. The CDR3 sequence is CASSQGDGGTYNEQFF. The CDR3 nucleotides are TGTGCCAGCAGCCAAGGGGATGGAGGGACCTACAATGAGCAGTTCTTC.